The 28 T cell receptor beta chains below were found in one sample sequenced in a study of shared clonotypes between healthy human individuals. Here immunoSEQ multiplex PCR was the method, and the copy in TCRdb shows in-frame clones only, minus some. The table records approximately 2,000,000 clones, about 90% of them present only once. Input material: naive CD4+ T cells from PBMCs. Subset noted: CD45RA+ positively selected. Receptors were obtained from a man aged 18 to 30 in good health. Some clones in this sample may be carry-over from other donors' samples.

Written as DNA, the CDR3 is TGTGCCAGCCTAAGTACTAGCGAAGGTGAGCAGTTCTTC. It translates to CASLSTSEGEQFF. The chain links TRBV6-6 to TRBJ2-1; the match to TRBD2 covers 7 bases. With 8 bases clipped from V and 9 bases from J, the junction kept 10 bases outside the gene matches. The V gene's germline CDR1 is MNHNY and CDR2 SVGAGI (reference sequence). This CDR3 has 13 residues.

The chain uses TRBV5-1 and TRBJ1-1; possible D gene TRBD1, 5 bases. Between the trimmed V and J ends, which lost 1 base and 10 bases, there was a span of 20 bases. Germline values: CDR1 SGHRS, CDR2 YFSETQ. The CDR3 runs to 15 residues. CDR3 nucleotides: TGCGCCAGCAGCTTGTCTCAAATGGGAGTCCAGGGAGCTTTCTTT. As protein: CASSLSQMGVQGAFF.

The V gene is TRBV25-1, the J gene TRBJ2-1; 8 bases line up with TRBD2. CDR1 and CDR2 (germline): MGHDK, SYGVNS. This CDR3 region has 15 residues. The V segment lost 2 bases and the J segment 2 bases; nucleotides outside the gene matches: 2. Written as DNA, the CDR3 is TGTGCCAGCAGTGAAGGCGGGAGGACCTACAATGAGCAGTTCTTC. Its translation is CASSEGGRTYNEQFF.

As regards this clone: This same CDR3 is encoded by further DNA sequences in the sample. The chain couples TRBV14 to TRBJ1-1, with no clear D. The CDR3 is 13 amino acids. Germline CDR1 and CDR2: SGHDN and FVKESK. The V gene lost 4 bases and the J gene lost 1 base, with 7 bases spanning the gap. CDR3 in DNA: TGTGCCAGCAGCCGCCAGGAGAACACTGAAGCTTTCTTT. This sequence encodes CASSRQENTEAFF.

Turning to this clone: This sample also contains other DNA sequences that code for the same CDR3. The chain is built from TRBV18 and TRBJ2-7, with 10 nucleotides matching TRBD1. The CDR3 loop spans 15 amino acids. V gave up 2 bases and J gave up 2 bases; unmatched junction bases: 3. Germline values: CDR1 KGHSH, CDR2 LQKENI. The CDR3 sequence is CASSPRTGGTYEQYF. CDR3 sequence (DNA): TGTGCCAGCTCACCAAGGACAGGGGGAACCTACGAGCAGTACTTC.

For this clone: Other DNA sequences in this specimen translate into the identical CDR3. The V and J genes are TRBV28 and TRBJ2-3, with 10 nucleotides matching TRBD1. The CDR3 extends over 14 amino acids. Trimming cost V 6 bases and J 3 bases; bases outside gene matches: 3. CDR1 is MDHEN, CDR2 SYDVKM, per germline. The CDR3 sequence: CASSRDRGTDTQYF. CDR3 bases: TGTGCCAGCAGCCGGGACAGGGGAACAGATACGCAGTATTTT.

The V and J genes are TRBV5-4 and TRBJ2-3; tentative D call: TRBD2 (6 bases). Trimming left V 0 bases short and J 2 bases short, with 16 bases between. CDR3 size: 17 residues. Germline V gives CDR1 SGHNT, CDR2 YYREEE (reference sequence). This chain's CDR3 is CASSLAAARGTTDTQYF. The CDR3, as DNA: TGTGCCAGCAGCTTGGCGGCAGCACGGGGGACCACAGATACGCAGTATTTT. The full variable domain, with the rest looked up from reference TRBV5-4 and TRBJ2-3, is ETGVTQSPTHLIKTRGQQVTLRCSSQSGHNTVSWYQQALGQGPQFIFQYYREEENGRGNFPPRFSGLQFPNYSSELNVNALELDDSALYLCASSLAAARGTTDTQYFGPGTRLTVL.

With regard to this clone: Other DNA sequences in this specimen translate into the identical CDR3. The genes are TRBV7-2 and TRBJ2-7, with D possibly TRBD1 on 6 matching bases. This CDR3 has 13 amino acids. CDR1 is SGHTA, CDR2 FQGNSA, per germline. V dropped 5 bases and J dropped 2 bases, with 10 bases sitting between them. The DNA of the CDR3 is TGTGCCAGCAGCCCGACAGGCCCCTACGAGCAGTACTTC. Its translation: CASSPTGPYEQYF.

DNA for the CDR3: TGCGCCAGCAGCCCCGGAGACAGACAACCTGGAAACACCATATATTTT. It specifies CASSPGDRQPGNTIYF. The chain carries TRBV5-1 and TRBJ1-3; a weak D match, TRBD1 (5 bases). The germline gives CDR1 SGHRS, CDR2 YFSETQ. Trimming pared 4 bases from V and 2 bases from J, leaving 16 bases between. The length of the CDR3 is 16 residues.

The chain joins TRBV19 to TRBJ1-5, with 10 bases that match TRBD1. The CDR3 covers 14 residues. With V trimmed by 9 bases and J by 4 bases, 6 bases remained unmatched. Germline V gene lookup returns CDR1 LNHDA and CDR2 SQIVND (reference sequence). In nucleotides, the CDR3 is TGTGCCAGCTCGGGACAGGGGCCAAATCAGCCCCAGCATTTT. It yields the protein CASSGQGPNQPQHF.

This clone has just one count. Here the CDR3 reads CASSSGSSQPPKETQYF. In DNA, the CDR3 is TGCGCCAGCAGCTCGGGGTCCTCCCAACCACCTAAAGAGACCCAGTACTTC. The chain carries TRBV5-1 and TRBJ2-5; D may be TRBD2 (5 bases). The CDR3 has 17 residues. Germline assignment: CDR1 SGHRS and CDR2 YFSETQ. Trimming left V 3 bases short and J 3 bases short, with 21 bases between.

The chain recombines TRBV30 with TRBJ1-5, with a possible D match to TRBD1 (5 bases). From germline, CDR1 is GTSNPN and CDR2 SVGIG (reference sequence). The CDR3 spans 12 residues. The ends were cut back, 7 bases at V and 4 bases at J, with 11 bases in the middle. This CDR3 reads CASQGGNQPQHF. CDR3 DNA sequence: TGTGCCTCCCAGGGTGGGAATCAGCCCCAGCATTTT.

The chain recombines TRBV6-1 with TRBJ1-3; D perhaps matches TRBD1 (6 bases). The V gene lost 6 bases and the J gene lost 4 bases, with 13 bases spanning the gap. The CDR3 runs to 14 residues. The germline V gene has CDR1 MNHNS and CDR2 SASEGT. This CDR3 is CASRRGVGGNTIYF. CDR3 in DNA: TGTGCCAGCAGGAGGGGGGTAGGCGGAAACACCATATATTTT.

The chain carries TRBV9 and TRBJ1-3; no definite D call. Trimming stripped 4 bases from V and 2 bases from J, with 19 bases between. Germline V gene lookup returns CDR1 SGDLS and CDR2 YYNGEE. The CDR3 totals 17 residues. Here the CDR3 reads CASSPRLGGGAGNTIYF. For the CDR3, the DNA is TGTGCCAGCAGCCCGAGGCTAGGTGGCGGAGCTGGAAACACCATATATTTT. Drawing the rest from reference TRBV9 and TRBJ1-3, the complete variable domain is DSGVTQTPKHLITATGQRVTLRCSPRSGDLSVYWYQQSLDQGLQFLIQYYNGEERAKGNILERFSAQQFPDLHSELNLSSLELGDSALYFCASSPRLGGGAGNTIYFGEGSWLTVV.

CDR3 nucleotides: TGCGCCAGCAGCCGTGGACCCACTAGCGGGAGGGCCTTTGAGCAGTTCTTC. Amino acid sequence: CASSRGPTSGRAFEQFF. The rearrangement uses TRBV5-1 and TRBJ2-1; 13 nucleotides align to TRBD2. V dropped 4 bases and J dropped 9; count of bases not matched to a gene: 13. From germline, CDR1 is SGHRS and CDR2 YFSETQ. This CDR3 contains 17 residues.

The J gene is TRBJ1-5, the V gene TRBV7-9, with 7 bases matching TRBD1. This CDR3 is 19 amino acids long. After removal of 2 bases from V and 2 bases from J, the junction contained 15 bases not matched to a gene. Germline V CDR1 and CDR2: SEHNR, FQNEAQ (reference sequence). This CDR3 reads CASSLKSGQSEIGNQPQHF. The CDR3 DNA follows: TGTGCCAGCAGCTTAAAATCGGGACAGAGTGAAATAGGCAATCAGCCCCAGCATTTT.

This clone was recorded only once. V and J are TRBV7-3 and TRBJ1-2, with 7 bases aligning to TRBD1. J lost 4 bases, V lost 1 base, and 6 bases had no gene match. This CDR3 spans 15 amino acids. Germline V lookup: CDR1 SGHTA, CDR2 FQGTGA. This CDR3 is CASSLSSTGIYGYTF. For the CDR3, the DNA is TGTGCCAGCAGCTTAAGCTCGACAGGGATCTATGGCTACACCTTC.

With respect to this clone: The sample contains more than one DNA sequence encoding this CDR3. CDR3 DNA sequence: TGCGCCAGCAGCGATGAAGGGGGCAATCAGCCCCAGCATTTT. Its protein is CASSDEGGNQPQHF. The chain has TRBV5-1 and TRBJ1-5, with a possible D match to TRBD1 (5 bases). With 4 bases removed from V and 2 bases from J, the gap between germline ends came to 10 bases. Germline assignment: CDR1 SGHRS and CDR2 YFSETQ. This CDR3 region has 14 residues. Filled out from reference TRBV5-1 and TRBJ1-5, the complete variable domain reads KAGVTQTPRYLIKTRGQQVTLSCSPISGHRSVSWYQQTPGQGLQFLFEYFSETQRNKGNFPGRFSGRQFSNSRSEMNVSTLELGDSALYLCASSDEGGNQPQHFGDGTRLSIL.

CDR3 sequence (DNA): TGTGCCAGCGCCGAGCGGAACATCTACGAGCAGTACTTC. Translation gives CASAERNIYEQYF. The gene calls are TRBV27 and TRBJ2-7; maybe TRBD2 (5 bases). Germline V gene lookup returns CDR1 MNHEY and CDR2 SMNVEV (reference sequence). V lost 8 bases and J lost 3, with 14 bases in between. The CDR3 runs 13 residues.

The CDR3 nucleotides are TGTGCCAGCAGTTATACAGGGGGCAAGTACGAGCAGTACTTC. Protein sequence: CASSYTGGKYEQYF. This chain links TRBV11-1 with TRBJ2-7; 9 positions agree with TRBD1. The CDR3 has 14 amino acids. Trimming took 6 bases from V and 4 from J; bases not matched to a gene: 7. Germline V gene lookup returns CDR1 SGHAT and CDR2 FQDESV (reference sequence).

This chain joins TRBV2 and TRBJ2-2; TRBD2 matches at 8 bases. Germline-derived CDR1 and CDR2 are SNHLY and FYNNEI. The CDR3 covers 16 residues. The V and J ends lost 4 bases and 0 bases, in that order; junction bases with no gene match: 4. Here the CDR3 DNA reads TGTGCCAGCAGTGGAACTAGCGGATCGAACACCGGGGAGCTGTTTTTT. The encoded protein is CASSGTSGSNTGELFF.

The genes are TRBV5-1 and TRBJ1-4; 9 positions match TRBD1. The CDR3 is made up of 14 amino acids. Germline CDR1 is SGHRS and CDR2 is YFSETQ. With V trimmed by 4 bases and J by 8 bases, 6 bases remained unmatched. The DNA for the CDR3 is TGCGCCAGCAGCCCTGGGACAGGGCAGGAAAAACTGTTTTTT. Protein sequence: CASSPGTGQEKLFF.

This clone was seen only once. This sequence joins TRBV18 and TRBJ2-5; 8 positions agree with TRBD2. The ends lost 1 base at V and 2 bases at J; junction bases unmatched: 3. Germline V gives CDR1 KGHSH, CDR2 LQKENI. CDR3 length equals 15 residues. The chain's CDR3 is CASSPQREYQETQYF. CDR3 DNA sequence: TGTGCCAGCTCACCACAGCGGGAGTATCAAGAGACCCAGTACTTC.

The rearrangement joins TRBV5-1 to TRBJ1-1, with D perhaps matching TRBD1 (6 bases). This CDR3 comprises 14 residues. The V gene lost 2 bases and the J gene lost 7 bases, with 15 bases spanning the gap. CDR1 is SGHRS, CDR2 YFSETQ, per germline. CDR3 coding DNA: TGCGCCAGCAGCTTTCAGGGGCCCCCCCTTGAAGCTTTCTTT. It translates to CASSFQGPPLEAFF. The full variable domain, completed using reference TRBV5-1 and TRBJ1-1, is KAGVTQTPRYLIKTRGQQVTLSCSPISGHRSVSWYQQTPGQGLQFLFEYFSETQRNKGNFPGRFSGRQFSNSRSEMNVSTLELGDSALYLCASSFQGPPLEAFFGQGTRLTVV.

The chain employs TRBV1 and TRBJ2-2; the D segment call TRBD2 is taken from the table without a DNA check. TRBV1 is classified as a pseudogene. The CDR3 is 16 amino acids. CDR3 sequence (DNA): TGCACCAGCAGCCAAGATGGAGTTAATCTTTCCGGGGAGCTGTTTTTT. Its protein is CTSSQDGVNLSGELFF.

This clone has only one observation. V is TRBV27 and J is TRBJ2-5; no reliable D call. The CDR3 sequence is 12 residues long. In germline, CDR1 is MNHEY, CDR2 SMNVEV (reference sequence). V was cut by 5 bases and J by 4 bases, with 8 bases left in between. In nucleotides, the CDR3 is TGTGCCAGCAGTCCCTTGGGAGAGACCCAGTACTTC. Amino acid sequence: CASSPLGETQYF.

The chain combines TRBV4-1 with TRBJ1-1; possible D gene TRBD1, 6 bases. This CDR3 has 15 residues. Trimming left V 4 bases short and J 4 bases short, with 16 bases between. CDR1 is MGHRA and CDR2 is YSYEKL in the germline V gene. CDR3 residues: CASSPASGVGTEAFF. The CDR3, as DNA: TGCGCCAGCAGCCCGGCATCAGGGGTCGGCACTGAAGCTTTCTTT.

The chain employs TRBV2 and TRBJ1-2; maybe TRBD1 (5 bases). CDR1 SNHLY and CDR2 FYNNEI come from the germline V gene. Trimming removed 7 bases at V and 4 bases at J, with 13 bases between. CDR3 length: 13 residues. The CDR3: CASTGTVGYGYTF. The CDR3 DNA reads as TGTGCCAGCACAGGGACGGTTGGCTATGGCTACACCTTC. Based on the CDR3 plus reference TRBV2 and TRBJ1-2, the full variable domain is EPEVTQTPSHQVTQMGQEVILRCVPISNHLYFYWYRQILGQKVEFLVSFYNNEISEKSEIFDDQFSVERPDGSNFTLKIRSTKLEDSAMYFCASTGTVGYGYTFGSGTRLTVV.